This TCR beta chain stems from a study of T-cell memory formation after mild COVID-19. Study-level background: TCR clusters were mostly donor specific. Study findings and constraints: Pre-infection memory contained some responding clones, which suggested that cross-reactive memory had joined. Later expanders leaned CD4+, whereas clones that contracted between day 15 and 85 were balanced CD4/CD8.

In this sample, this clonotype turned up a few times. Its antigen is undetermined. TCR alpha and TCR beta cDNA libraries carrying sample barcodes and UMIs were produced by 5'RACE using constant-segment primers. TCRdb recomputed calls from the 5' RACE reads with MiXCR, one row per CDR3 protein. Altogether 50,000 or so distinct CDR3 sequences are present, approximately 12% being singletons, with the ten largest covering 24%. Germline V CDR1 and CDR2: DFQATT, SNEGSKA (reference sequence). The CDR3 is 14 residues long. The V and J ends lost 2 bases and 0 bases respectively, with 11 bases between them. This receptor was taken from a man between 18 and 35 years old who had mild COVID-19 (a few samples of this study predate the infection). Cell type and time point are not known. The chain is built from TRBV20-1 and TRBJ2-7; perhaps TRBD2 as D (5 bases). The sequencing input was PBMCs or a T cell subset sorted from them (not recorded which). CDR3 loop: CSARNGESSYEQYV. CDR3 DNA: TGCAGTGCTAGAAACGGGGAAAGCTCCTACGAGCAGTACGTC.